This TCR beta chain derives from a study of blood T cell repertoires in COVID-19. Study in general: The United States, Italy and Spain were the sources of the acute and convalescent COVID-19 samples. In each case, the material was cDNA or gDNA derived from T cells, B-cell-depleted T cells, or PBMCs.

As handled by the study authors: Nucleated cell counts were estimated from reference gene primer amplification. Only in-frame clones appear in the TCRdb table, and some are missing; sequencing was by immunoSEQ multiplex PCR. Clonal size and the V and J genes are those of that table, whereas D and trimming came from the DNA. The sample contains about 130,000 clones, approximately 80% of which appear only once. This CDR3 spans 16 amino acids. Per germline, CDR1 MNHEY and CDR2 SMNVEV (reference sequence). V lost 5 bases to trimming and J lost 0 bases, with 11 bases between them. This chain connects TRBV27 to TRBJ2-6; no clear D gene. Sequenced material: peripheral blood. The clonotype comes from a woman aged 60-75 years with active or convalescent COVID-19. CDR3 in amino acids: CASSVQRYSGANVLTF. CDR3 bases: TGTGCCAGCAGTGTTCAGAGGTACTCTGGGGCCAACGTCCTGACTTTC.